The 24 T cell receptor beta chains below come from one sample, sequenced in a study of circulating tumor DNA in untreated peripheral T-cell lymphoma. TCRdb's table, derived via immunoSEQ multiplex PCR, lists solely in-frame clones and lacks some. The table shows 2,000 to 2,500 clones, with roughly 84% occurring only once. Sequencing input: cell-free DNA from blood serum. Receptors were obtained from a human donor with peripheral T-cell lymphoma.

The sample holds one count of this clone. The chain has TRBV2 and TRBJ1-6; D remains unclear. The CDR3 totals 12 residues. CDR1 SNHLY and CDR2 FYNNEI come from the germline V gene. V was trimmed by 7 bases and J by 7 bases, leaving 8 bases between them. The CDR3 nucleotides are TGTGCCAGCAACACACCCAATTCACCCCTCCACTTT. This sequence encodes CASNTPNSPLHF.

The gene calls are TRBV5-6 and TRBJ1-6, with 7 positions matching TRBD1. Germline CDR1 is SGHDT and CDR2 is YYEEEE. This CDR3 is built from 16 residues. Trimming removed 6 bases from V and 8 bases from J; junction bases left unmatched: 14. The CDR3 loop is CASTFLRDRLDSPLHF. DNA of the CDR3: TGTGCCAGCACCTTCCTCCGGGACAGACTTGATTCACCCCTCCACTTT.

This chain uses TRBV7-9 with TRBJ2-3; 7 bases match TRBD1. CDR1 and CDR2 from the germline V gene are SEHNR and FQNEAQ (reference sequence). The CDR3 is 17 amino acids. V lost 1 base and J lost 0; bases outside the gene matches: 7. CDR3 loop: CASSLVGTALSTDTQYF. CDR3 nucleotides: TGTGCCAGCAGCTTAGTTGGGACAGCTCTTAGCACAGATACGCAGTATTTT.

The gene calls are TRBV28 and TRBJ2-5, with D possibly TRBD1 on 6 matching bases. CDR1 and CDR2 from the germline V gene are MDHEN and SYDVKM. The CDR3 is made up of 16 amino acids. Trimming pared 4 bases from V and 5 bases from J, leaving 20 bases between. The CDR3 bases are TGTGCCAGCAGTTCCTTACAGGGTATTGTTGAGGAGACCCAGTACTTC. It specifies CASSSLQGIVEETQYF.

This clone was recorded once. The chain has TRBV18 and TRBJ1-1; D is unresolved. V was shortened by 6 bases and J by 4 bases, with 9 bases between the two germline ends. The CDR3 runs to 12 residues. Germline assignment: CDR1 KGHSH and CDR2 LQKENI. Here the CDR3 DNA reads TGTGCCAGCTCTCGCTGGGGCACTGAAGCTTTCTTT. Encoded protein: CASSRWGTEAFF.

The chain uses TRBV6-5 and TRBJ1-5, with 9 bases that match TRBD1. Germline V gene sequence: CDR1 MNHEY, CDR2 SVGAGI. This CDR3 is 14 amino acids long. Losses at the gene ends were 5 bases for V and 9 bases for J; bases not matched to a gene: 8. The CDR3 is CASSLGTGSPPQHF. The CDR3, as DNA: TGTGCCAGCAGTCTCGGGACAGGGAGTCCGCCCCAGCATTTT.

Sample share makes this clone large. The chain carries TRBV6-5 and TRBJ2-7; 8 bases are shared with TRBD1. The V segment lost 7 bases and the J segment 2 bases; nucleotides outside the gene matches: 7. Germline V gene data show CDR1 as MNHEY and CDR2 as SVGAGI. The CDR3 runs 14 residues. In DNA, the CDR3 is TGTGCCAGCACCAAACGGGACAGGCCCTACGAGCAGTACTTC. It specifies CASTKRDRPYEQYF.

The chain uses TRBV11-3 and TRBJ2-2, with 8 bases fitting TRBD1. The trim removed 3 bases at V and 4 bases at J, leaving 4 bases unmatched. Germline lookup yields CDR1 SGHNT and CDR2 YENEEA. The CDR3 loop spans 15 amino acids. The CDR3 is CASSFGQGSTGELFF. The CDR3 nucleotides are TGTGCCAGCAGCTTCGGACAGGGAAGCACCGGGGAGCTGTTTTTT.

The chain links TRBV5-1 to TRBJ2-5; D may match TRBD1 or TRBD2 (5 bases each). Germline V gives CDR1 SGHRS, CDR2 YFSETQ. V shed 1 base and J shed 4 bases, with 14 bases lying between them. The CDR3 has 15 amino acids. DNA of the CDR3: TGCGCCAGCAGCTTGCTTGGCCGTGGGGGAGAGACCCAGTACTTC. This codes for CASSLLGRGGETQYF.

This chain links TRBV2 with TRBJ2-7, with D possibly TRBD1 on 6 matching bases. V was shortened by 5 bases and J by 3 bases, with 11 bases between the two germline ends. CDR1 and CDR2 from the germline V gene are SNHLY and FYNNEI. The CDR3 spans 13 residues. In DNA form, the CDR3 reads TGTGCCAGCAGTCTCCAGGGGATCTACGAGCAGTACTTC. Encoded protein: CASSLQGIYEQYF.

The chain carries TRBV6-1 and TRBJ2-7, with 9 bases fitting TRBD1. V trimming: 1 base; J trimming: 2 bases; junction bases outside the gene matches: 3. The CDR3 sequence is 15 residues long. Germline V gene sequence: CDR1 MNHNS, CDR2 SASEGT. The CDR3 here is CASSEGWTGAYEQYF. For the CDR3, the DNA is TGTGCCAGCAGTGAAGGATGGACAGGGGCCTACGAGCAGTACTTC.

The V and J genes are TRBV7-9 and TRBJ1-4; the D is unclear. The CDR3 length is 15 residues. CDR1 is SEHNR and CDR2 is FQNEAQ in the germline V gene (reference sequence). Trimming removed 5 bases from V and 0 bases from J, with 10 bases in between. CDR3 bases: TGTGCCAGCAGCCCCTCTGCTGCAACTAATGAAAAACTGTTTTTT. Its translation: CASSPSAATNEKLFF.

The chain links TRBV7-9 to TRBJ1-6; no reliable D call. Deletions cut 1 base from V and 4 bases from J, with 8 bases between. The CDR3 loop spans 15 amino acids. The V gene's germline CDR1 is SEHNR and CDR2 FQNEAQ (reference sequence). The CDR3, as DNA: TGTGCCAGCAGCTTAGGGGCGGCGTATAATTCACCCCTCCACTTT. It specifies CASSLGAAYNSPLHF.

The chain combines TRBV27 with TRBJ2-1; 8 nucleotides line up with TRBD1. Germline assignment: CDR1 MNHEY and CDR2 SMNVEV (reference sequence). The CDR3 runs 14 residues. V lost 7 bases to trimming and J lost 7 bases; unmatched junction nucleotides: 9. The CDR3 coding sequence is TGTGCCAGCACTCCATCGACAGGGGTAAATGAGCAGTTCTTC. It codes for CASTPSTGVNEQFF.

The chain uses TRBV27 and TRBJ1-2, with D hard to call. Germline V CDR1 and CDR2: MNHEY, SMNVEV (reference sequence). V lost 4 bases to trimming and J lost 5 bases, with 17 bases between them. The length of the CDR3 is 15 residues. CDR3 nucleotides: TGTGCCAGCAGTTCCTTTGCTTCGGGAGGGTATGGCTACACCTTC. Translating gives CASSSFASGGYGYTF.

This chain joins TRBV7-2 and TRBJ1-1; TRBD1 matches 7 bases. Germline assignment: CDR1 SGHTA and CDR2 FQGNSA. V lost 2 bases to trimming and J lost 5 bases; unmatched junction nucleotides: 5. This CDR3 has 14 amino acids. Written as DNA, the CDR3 is TGTGCCAGCAGCTTATGGGACAGAGCTACTGAAGCTTTCTTT. Protein product: CASSLWDRATEAFF.

The chain links TRBV19 to TRBJ1-1; no clear D. The CDR3 spans 17 residues. Germline V gives CDR1 LNHDA, CDR2 SQIVND (reference sequence). Trimming left V 2 bases short and J 0 bases short, with 16 bases between. CDR3 in DNA: TGTGCCAGTAGTATAAACCGCGTAGAATCAATGAACACTGAAGCTTTCTTT. Translating gives CASSINRVESMNTEAFF.

This clone was counted between two and nine times. This rearrangement joins TRBV27 to TRBJ2-7, with a possible D match to TRBD1 (5 bases). The CDR3 is made up of 13 amino acids. Germline V CDR1 and CDR2: MNHEY, SMNVEV (reference sequence). V dropped 6 bases and J dropped 0 bases, with 9 bases sitting between them. The CDR3 nucleotides read TGTGCCAGCAGCACAGGCGGCTCCTACGAGCAGTACTTC. Residues: CASSTGGSYEQYF.

V usage is TRBV11-2 and J usage is TRBJ2-7; 12 bases are a match to TRBD1. The germline V gene encodes CDR1 SGHAT and CDR2 FQNNGV. This CDR3 is built from 15 residues. The J segment lost 7 bases and the V segment lost 5 bases, leaving 9 bases of the junction unmatched. The CDR3 DNA reads TGTGCCAGCAGCCCTAGGGGGACAGGGGGCGAGGAGCAGTACTTC. It specifies CASSPRGTGGEEQYF.

The chain recombines TRBV29-1 with TRBJ1-2; 9 bases match TRBD1. Germline V gene sequence: CDR1 SQVTM, CDR2 ANQGSEA. V gave up 6 bases and J gave up 5 bases; unmatched junction bases: 4. The length of the CDR3 is 12 residues. CDR3 region: CSVHGTGYGYTF. CDR3 DNA: TGCAGCGTCCATGGGACAGGGTATGGCTACACCTTC.

The chain employs TRBV6-1 and TRBJ2-1, with D unclear. This CDR3 contains 15 residues. Deletions cut 2 bases from V and 1 base from J, with 9 bases between. Germline V CDR1 and CDR2: MNHNS, SASEGT. The CDR3 nucleotides read TGTGCCAGCAGTGAACAACTAATATCCTACAATGAGCAGTTCTTC. Translated: CASSEQLISYNEQFF.

Here the CDR3 reads CASTPREVNEQYF. The CDR3, as DNA: TGTGCCAGCACCCCCAGGGAGGTAAACGAGCAGTACTTC. The rearrangement links TRBV11-2 to TRBJ2-7, with D maybe TRBD2 (6 bases). The V and J ends lost 7 bases and 5 bases respectively, with 15 bases between them. There are 13 residues in the CDR3. Germline V CDR1 and CDR2: SGHAT, FQNNGV.

The CDR3 region has the DNA TGTGCCAGCAGTTACCCTATGGGTGAGCAGTTCTTC. Its protein is CASSYPMGEQFF. V gene TRBV6-6 combines with J gene TRBJ2-1; D unclear. Germline V gene sequence: CDR1 MNHNY, CDR2 SVGAGI (reference sequence). V lost 2 bases, J lost 9 bases, and 8 bases lay in between. The CDR3 is 12 residues long.

This sequence joins TRBV5-4 and TRBJ2-1; D ambiguous. V lost 3 bases and J 8 bases, leaving 18 bases between the germline ends. The CDR3 covers 15 residues. In germline, CDR1 is SGHNT, CDR2 YYREEE (reference sequence). This chain's CDR3 is CASSSAGLGIDEQFF. The CDR3 nucleotides are TGTGCCAGCAGCTCTGCCGGATTGGGCATCGATGAGCAGTTCTTC. Combining the CDR3 with reference TRBV5-4 and TRBJ2-1 gives the whole variable domain ETGVTQSPTHLIKTRGQQVTLRCSSQSGHNTVSWYQQALGQGPQFIFQYYREEENGRGNFPPRFSGLQFPNYSSELNVNALELDDSALYLCASSSAGLGIDEQFFGPGTRLTVL.